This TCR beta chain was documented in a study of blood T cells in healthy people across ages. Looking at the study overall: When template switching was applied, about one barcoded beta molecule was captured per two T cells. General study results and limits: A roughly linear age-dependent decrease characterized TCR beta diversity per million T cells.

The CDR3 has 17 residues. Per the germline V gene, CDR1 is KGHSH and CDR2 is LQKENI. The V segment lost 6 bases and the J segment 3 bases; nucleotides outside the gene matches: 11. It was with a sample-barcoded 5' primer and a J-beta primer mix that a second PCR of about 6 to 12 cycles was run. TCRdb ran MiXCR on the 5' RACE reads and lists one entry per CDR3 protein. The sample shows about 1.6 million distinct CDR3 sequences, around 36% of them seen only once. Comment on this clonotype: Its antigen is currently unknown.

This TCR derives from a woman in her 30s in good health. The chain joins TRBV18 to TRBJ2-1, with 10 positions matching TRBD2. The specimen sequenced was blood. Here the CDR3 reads CASSLGVLAGIYNEQFF. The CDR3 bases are TGTGCCAGCTCCCTCGGGGTACTAGCGGGAATCTACAATGAGCAGTTCTTC.